These T cell receptor beta chains were read from a single sample in a study of T-cell memory formation after mild COVID-19. TCRdb analysed the 5' RACE reads with MiXCR anew, one entry per CDR3 protein. The profile shows approximately 300,000 distinct CDR3 sequences, 15% to 20% of them singletons. Sample: PBMCs or a T cell subset sorted from them (not recorded which). The receptors originated from a man aged 18 to 30 who had mild COVID-19 (a few samples of this study predate the infection). Cell type and time point are not known. CDR3s include the opening cysteine and the closing phenylalanine or tryptophan. A D gene is named only where the DNA matches it firmly. The size field is filled for only some rows; it gives once, few, many or a size class.

few	14	TRBV12-3/TRBV12-4	TRBJ1-6	-	CASSRQVGGSPLHF	TGTGCCAGCAGTCGACAGGTTGGGGGATCACCCCTCCACTTT
few	12	TRBV7-9	TRBJ2-1	-	CASRRPFNEQFF	TGTGCCAGCAGACGACCCTTCAATGAGCAGTTCTTC
few	16	TRBV7-6	TRBJ2-7	TRBD2	CASSLTSGGTHYEQYF	TGTGCCAGCAGTCTGACTAGCGGGGGGACCCACTACGAGCAGTACTTC
few	14	TRBV28	TRBJ2-5	TRBD2	CASRTSGEGETQYF	TGTGCCAGCAGGACTAGCGGCGAAGGGGAGACCCAGTACTTC
-	16	TRBV24-1	TRBJ2-5	TRBD2	CATSEPGTSGVRTQYF	TGTGCCACCAGTGAGCCCGGGACTAGCGGGGTTAGGACCCAGTACTTC
-	12	TRBV25-1	TRBJ1-6	-	CASSEGDSPLHF	TGTGCCAGCAGTGAGGGGGATTCACCCCTCCACTTT
few	15	TRBV6-2/TRBV6-3	TRBJ2-3	-	CASISPPGDTDTQYF	TGTGCCAGCATCTCCCCCCCGGGGGACACAGATACGCAGTATTTT
few	15	TRBV7-2	TRBJ1-1	-	CASSTRQDPNTEAFF	TGTGCCAGCAGCACGAGACAGGACCCGAACACTGAAGCTTTCTTT
-	13	TRBV6-6	TRBJ2-5	-	CASSQPLGETQYF	TGTGCCAGCAGCCAACCCCTGGGGGAGACCCAGTACTTC
-	14	TRBV11-2	TRBJ2-2	-	CASSLAVSTGELFF	TGTGCCAGCAGCTTAGCCGTAAGCACCGGGGAGCTGTTTTTT
many	16	TRBV4-1	TRBJ2-3	-	CASSQEWIPSTDTQYF	TGCGCCAGCAGCCAAGAATGGATCCCTAGCACAGATACGCAGTATTTT
-	14	TRBV12-3/TRBV12-4	TRBJ1-6	TRBD1	CASRKTGANSPLHF	TGTGCCAGCAGAAAGACAGGGGCTAATTCACCCCTCCACTTT